The clone carrying this T cell receptor beta chain showed up just a few times. This entry is derived from a study of tumor-infiltrating lymphocytes in primary liver carcinoma. The CDR3 runs 14 residues. The trim removed 6 bases at V and 7 bases at J, leaving 12 bases unmatched. Germline V gives CDR1 SQVTM, CDR2 ANQGSEA. Between roughly 20 and 33 mg of unsorted bulk tissue served as the source from which RNA and DNA were co-extracted. Synthesis of TCR beta cDNA was carried out from 450 to 650 ng total RNA with a constant-region primer. Three rounds of nested multiplex PCR with slightly modified ARM-PCR produced TCR beta libraries. For around 11 cycles apiece, the opening two PCR rounds ran with TRBV1-TRBV30 forward primers and a C-beta reverse primer. TCRdb re-called the multiplex PCR reads through MiXCR, storing one row per CDR3 protein. The sample records 95,000 to 100,000 distinct CDR3 sequences, more than 65% being singletons.

Sequencing used liver tumor tissue from sampling region 2. The subset is: tumor region T2, inferior pole. This chain connects TRBV29-1 to TRBJ2-1, with 7 nucleotides matching TRBD2. This TCR derives from a woman between 55 and 75 years old with primary liver carcinoma and hepatitis B virus infection. CDR3 in DNA: TGCAGCGTCATCGGGACTATCGGGAGAAATGAGCAGTTCTTC. Its protein is CSVIGTIGRNEQFF.